This record looks at one T cell receptor beta chain sequence and its context. Its antigen is unknown. This record belongs to a study of a mutant IDH1 vaccine in newly diagnosed glioma. Germline V gene data show CDR1 as SGHTA and CDR2 as FQGNSA. This CDR3 has 14 residues. J lost 6 bases, V lost 5 bases, and 9 bases had no gene match. Specified time point: week 5, during vaccination. Alongside topical imiquimod, each dose of vaccine comprised 300 ug of mutant IDH1 20-mer peptide. Using immunoSEQ multiplex PCR, the repertoire was profiled, and TCRdb retains in-frame clones only, with some absent. The data hold nearly 35,000 clones, with about four fifths observed a single time.

This sample comprised PBMCs, obtained from a glioma patient whose treatment included an IDH1 peptide vaccine. The receptor was isolated from a man aged 25 to 40 with glioma. This chain connects TRBV7-2 to TRBJ1-1; TRBD1 aligns across 7 bases. CDR3 DNA: TGTGCCAGCAGCGTCCGACAGGGCGCAGCTGAAGCTTTCTTT. This codes for CASSVRQGAAEAFF.